The 24 T cell receptor beta chains given below trace back to one sample, sequenced in a study of cytomegalovirus exposure and HLA in healthy donors. In the PCR, 60 Vbeta and 13 Jbeta primers were used. The method was immunoSEQ multiplex PCR; TCRdb's version includes in-frame clones alone and lacks a portion of them. The sample contains 100,000 to 150,000 clones, roughly 79% of which appear only once. The specimen sequenced was PBMCs. These receptors all come from a woman aged 45-59 years in good health and CMV-seronegative.

This clone was found a few times. The chain employs TRBV28 and TRBJ2-3; 7 bases are a match to TRBD2. V lost 5 bases to trimming and J lost 0 bases; unmatched junction nucleotides: 2. CDR1 and CDR2 (germline): MDHEN, SYDVKM. This CDR3 is built from 14 residues. The CDR3 DNA is TGTGCCAGCAGTCCGGGGGGAAGCACAGATACGCAGTATTTT. This encodes CASSPGGSTDTQYF.

V gene TRBV6-6 combines with J gene TRBJ1-2; a weak D match, TRBD1 (6 bases). Germline CDR1 reads MNHNY; CDR2 reads SVGAGI (reference sequence). Trimming removed 4 bases at V and 4 bases at J, with 16 bases between. The CDR3 spans 15 residues. CDR3: CASSFTGRPGYGYTF. Written as DNA, the CDR3 is TGTGCCAGCAGTTTTACAGGGCGTCCTGGCTATGGCTACACCTTC.

The chain employs TRBV4-2 and TRBJ2-3; D may be TRBD2 (6 bases). Germline V gene lookup returns CDR1 LGHNA and CDR2 YNFKEQ. Trimming removed 1 base from V and 4 bases from J, with 18 bases in between. This CDR3 has 17 amino acids. CDR3 in DNA: TGTGCCAGCAGCCAAGTGGGGGGAGCCCAGAGGGCAGATACGCAGTATTTT. Residues: CASSQVGGAQRADTQYF.

The rearrangement uses TRBV7-2 and TRBJ2-2; 9 bases agree with TRBD1. Losses at the gene ends were 1 base for V and 7 bases for J; bases not matched to a gene: 10. The CDR3 spans 17 residues. Germline V gene data show CDR1 as SGHTA and CDR2 as FQGNSA. For the CDR3, the DNA is TGTGCCAGCAGCTTAGGCTTGGGAACAGGGGGCGTCGGGGAGCTGTTTTTT. It specifies CASSLGLGTGGVGELFF.

The CDR3 spells CASSPPVNRDPSEQYF. CDR3 nucleotide sequence: TGTGCCAGCTCACCACCGGTGAACAGGGACCCTAGTGAGCAGTACTTC. The chain has TRBV18 and TRBJ2-7; possible D gene TRBD1, 6 bases. V was trimmed by 0 bases and J by 7 bases, leaving 19 bases between them. The CDR3 is made up of 16 amino acids. Germline-derived CDR1 and CDR2 are KGHSH and LQKENI.

The V and J genes are TRBV7-9 and TRBJ2-2, with D possibly being TRBD2 (5 bases). The ends were cut back, 2 bases at V and 4 bases at J, with 8 bases in the middle. Per germline, CDR1 SEHNR and CDR2 FQNEAQ (reference sequence). The CDR3 totals 14 residues. The DNA of the CDR3 is TGTGCCAGCAGCTTATTGCGGGTCACCGGGGAGCTGTTTTTT. This translates into CASSLLRVTGELFF.

The V call is TRBV4-1, the J call TRBJ2-1, with TRBD2 matching 12 bases. V trimming: 1 base; J trimming: 6 bases; junction bases outside the gene matches: 4. CDR3 length: 16 amino acids. Germline CDR1 and CDR2: MGHRA and YSYEKL. CDR3 coding DNA: TGCGCCAGCAGCCAAGGCCTAGCGGGAGGGATCAATGAGCAGTTCTTC. The encoded protein is CASSQGLAGGINEQFF.

The chain carries TRBV9 and TRBJ1-1, with TRBD1 as a possible D gene (5 bases). CDR3 size: 15 residues. The V end lost 2 bases, the J end lost 4 bases, and 15 bases lay between the germline ends. CDR1 and CDR2 from the germline V gene are SGDLS and YYNGEE. The CDR3 DNA follows: TGTGCCAGCAGCGTTTCCCACAGGAGGGCCACTGAAGCTTTCTTT. Its protein is CASSVSHRRATEAFF. Full variable domain (outside the CDR3, taken from reference TRBV9 and TRBJ1-1): DSGVTQTPKHLITATGQRVTLRCSPRSGDLSVYWYQQSLDQGLQFLIQYYNGEERAKGNILERFSAQQFPDLHSELNLSSLELGDSALYFCASSVSHRRATEAFFGQGTRLTVV.

The rearrangement links TRBV28 to TRBJ2-7; possible D gene TRBD2, 5 bases. V was trimmed by 6 bases and J by 4 bases, leaving 16 bases between them. Germline V gene data show CDR1 as MDHEN and CDR2 as SYDVKM. The CDR3 extends over 14 amino acids. CDR3 bases: TGTGCCAGCAGACTACCGAGGGTTCCTTACGAGCAGTACTTC. Translated: CASRLPRVPYEQYF.

The J gene is TRBJ1-2, the V gene TRBV5-1; TRBD1 is a possible D gene (6 bases). The CDR3 has 14 amino acids. Trimming cost V 4 bases and J 7 bases, with 17 bases left between them. CDR1 SGHRS and CDR2 YFSETQ come from the germline V gene. This CDR3 is CASSPAGQTGGYTF. As DNA, the CDR3 is TGCGCCAGCAGCCCAGCCGGACAGACCGGTGGCTACACCTTC.

V is TRBV5-4 and J is TRBJ2-7, with TRBD2 identical over 8 bases. The V gene end was trimmed by 0 bases and the J gene end by 2 bases; junction bases not matched to a gene: 13. Looked up from germline, CDR1 is SGHNT and CDR2 is YYREEE (reference sequence). CDR3 length equals 18 residues. The CDR3 region has the DNA TGTGCCAGCAGCTTGGAGGTAAGGGAGTCGGGACTAGCCTACGAGCAGTACGTC. It translates to CASSLEVRESGLAYEQYV.

The chain joins TRBV5-1 to TRBJ2-5, with D perhaps TRBD2 (6 bases). V gave up 0 bases and J gave up 2 bases, with 8 bases separating them. This CDR3 spans 14 amino acids. CDR1 SGHRS and CDR2 YFSETQ come from the germline V gene. This chain's CDR3 is CASSLAGAQETQYF. In nucleotides, the CDR3 is TGCGCCAGCAGCTTGGCGGGAGCTCAAGAGACCCAGTACTTC.

The CDR3 spells CASSPLEARQPQHF. The CDR3 nucleotides are TGTGCCAGCAGCCCCCTGGAGGCTCGACAGCCCCAGCATTTT. The chain is built from TRBV2 and TRBJ1-5, with unresolved D. Germline CDR1 reads SNHLY; CDR2 reads FYNNEI. Trimming took 6 bases from V and 7 from J, leaving 16 bases between them. The CDR3 length is 14 residues.

The rearrangement links TRBV6-6 to TRBJ2-1; 7 nucleotides align to TRBD2. Trimming at V came to 8 bases and at J to 9 bases, leaving 10 bases not matched to a gene. Germline V CDR1 and CDR2: MNHNY, SVGAGI (reference sequence). The CDR3 consists of 13 residues. The CDR3 spells CASAMKGGGEQFF. CDR3 nucleotides: TGTGCCAGCGCGATGAAGGGCGGGGGTGAGCAGTTCTTC.

The chain employs TRBV7-6 and TRBJ2-5; TRBD2 might be the D (5 bases). Per the germline V gene, CDR1 is SGHVS and CDR2 is FNYEAQ. This CDR3 region has 14 residues. V dropped 2 bases and J dropped 13 bases, with 20 bases sitting between them. For the CDR3, the DNA is TGTGCCAGCAGCTTAACCTTTCGGGGATTTTTGTTGTACTTC. Its translation is CASSLTFRGFLLYF.

For the CDR3, the DNA is TGCGCCAGCAGCCAAGTGCAGGGGGAATACGAGCAGTACTTC. Translation gives CASSQVQGEYEQYF. The chain employs TRBV4-3 and TRBJ2-7; 7 bases align to TRBD1. With V trimmed by 1 base and J by 4 bases, 4 bases remained unmatched. CDR1 and CDR2 from the germline V gene are LGHNA and YSLEER. CDR3 length: 14 amino acids.

In DNA form, the CDR3 reads TGTGCCAGCAGTCCCCCAGGGATGGGTACTGAAGCTTTCTTT. Amino acids: CASSPPGMGTEAFF. The chain recombines TRBV28 with TRBJ1-1; possibly TRBD1 for D (5 bases). The V end was cut by 5 bases, the J end by 5 bases, with 15 bases between. The CDR3 has 14 residues. Germline assignment: CDR1 MDHEN and CDR2 SYDVKM. Combining the CDR3 with reference TRBV28 and TRBJ1-1 gives the whole variable domain DVKVTQSSRYLVKRTGEKVFLECVQDMDHENMFWYRQDPGLGLRLIYFSYDVKMKEKGDIPEGYSVSREKKERFSLILESASTNQTSMYLCASSPPGMGTEAFFGQGTRLTVV.

A single count supports this clone. This rearrangement joins TRBV18 to TRBJ1-1; the D gene is possibly TRBD1 (6 bases). In germline, CDR1 is KGHSH, CDR2 LQKENI. V was shortened by 5 bases and J by 7 bases, with 29 bases between the two germline ends. This CDR3 region has 18 residues. As DNA, the CDR3 is TGTGCCAGCTCATCCACCCCTCTGGGGGGGGGCGGAACGAATGAAGCTTTCTTT. Its protein is CASSSTPLGGGGTNEAFF.

This chain links TRBV4-1 with TRBJ2-1; 13 positions agree with TRBD2. Germline V lookup: CDR1 MGHRA, CDR2 YSYEKL. J was trimmed by 2 bases and V by 3 bases; bases with no gene match: 4. This CDR3 spans 17 amino acids. This chain's CDR3 is CASSHMGLAGTYNEQFF. CDR3 nucleotides: TGCGCCAGCAGCCATATGGGACTAGCGGGGACCTACAATGAGCAGTTCTTC.

This clone was counted a single time. The chain combines TRBV7-2 with TRBJ2-5; 8 bases line up with TRBD2. CDR3 length: 15 residues. J was trimmed by 5 bases and V by 5 bases; bases with no gene match: 10. Per germline, CDR1 SGHTA and CDR2 FQGNSA. The CDR3 coding sequence is TGTGCCAGCAGCCTCTTCAGCGGGAGTTGGGAGACCCAGTACTTC. Amino acid sequence: CASSLFSGSWETQYF.

The rearrangement links TRBV18 to TRBJ2-7; TRBD1 aligns across 10 bases. After removal of 4 bases from V and 5 bases from J, the junction contained 11 bases not matched to a gene. Germline-derived CDR1 and CDR2 are KGHSH and LQKENI. CDR3 length: 16 residues. CDR3 amino acids: CASSLTSGTGANEQYF. In nucleotides, the CDR3 is TGTGCCAGCTCACTAACTTCCGGGACAGGGGCCAACGAGCAGTACTTC.

The chain employs TRBV9 and TRBJ2-5; unclear D gene. Deletions cut 3 bases from V and 7 bases from J, with 13 bases between. CDR3 size: 13 residues. Germline CDR1 SGDLS, CDR2 YYNGEE. The CDR3 DNA sequence: TGTGCCAGCAGCGCAGACCCCCCAGGGACCCAGTACTTC. This gives the protein CASSADPPGTQYF.

The rearrangement uses TRBV11-3 and TRBJ2-5, with D hard to call. Germline values: CDR1 SGHNT, CDR2 YENEEA. The CDR3 is 11 residues long. V lost 1 base and J 9 bases, leaving 6 bases between the germline ends. CDR3 sequence (DNA): TGTGCCAGCAGCTTAGGATGGCCCCAGTACTTC. Translating gives CASSLGWPQYF.

V is TRBV7-3 and J is TRBJ2-1; 7 bases align to TRBD2. V lost 0 bases and J lost 4; bases outside the gene matches: 3. The CDR3 sequence is 15 residues long. Per the germline V gene, CDR1 is SGHTA and CDR2 is FQGTGA. CDR3 sequence (DNA): TGTGCCAGCAGCTTAACTACTAGCGAGTACAATGAGCAGTTCTTC. This encodes CASSLTTSEYNEQFF.